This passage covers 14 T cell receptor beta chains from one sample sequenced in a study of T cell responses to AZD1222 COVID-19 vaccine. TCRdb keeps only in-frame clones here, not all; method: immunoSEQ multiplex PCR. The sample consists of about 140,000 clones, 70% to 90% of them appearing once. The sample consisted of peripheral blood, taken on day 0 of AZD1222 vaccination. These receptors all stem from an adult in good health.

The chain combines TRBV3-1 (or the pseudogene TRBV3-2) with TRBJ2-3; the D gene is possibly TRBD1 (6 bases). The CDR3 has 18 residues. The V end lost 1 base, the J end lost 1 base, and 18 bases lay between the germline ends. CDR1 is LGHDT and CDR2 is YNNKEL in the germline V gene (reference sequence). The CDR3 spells CASSQGFGQGLRTDTQYF. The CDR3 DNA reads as TGTGCCAGCAGCCAAGGTTTTGGTCAGGGGCTTCGCACAGATACGCAGTATTTT.

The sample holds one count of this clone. CDR3 nucleotides: TGTGCCAGCAGTTCCTCTCGGCTGGGGAACACTGAAGCTTTCTTT. Encoded protein: CASSSSRLGNTEAFF. The chain employs TRBV27 and TRBJ1-1; no reliable D call. CDR1 is MNHEY, CDR2 SMNVEV, per germline (reference sequence). The CDR3 consists of 15 residues. With 4 bases removed from V and 1 base from J, the gap between germline ends came to 13 bases.

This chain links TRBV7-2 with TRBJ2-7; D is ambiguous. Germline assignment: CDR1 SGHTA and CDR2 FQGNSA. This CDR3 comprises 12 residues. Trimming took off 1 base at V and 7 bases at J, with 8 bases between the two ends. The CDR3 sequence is CASSLGSREQYF. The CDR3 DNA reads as TGTGCCAGCAGCTTAGGATCCCGAGAGCAGTACTTC.

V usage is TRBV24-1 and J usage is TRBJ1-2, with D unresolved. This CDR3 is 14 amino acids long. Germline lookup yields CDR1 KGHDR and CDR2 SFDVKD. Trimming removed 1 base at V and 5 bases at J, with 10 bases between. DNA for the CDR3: TGTGCCACCAGTGATTTCGGCAGAAGTTATGGCTACACCTTC. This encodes CATSDFGRSYGYTF.

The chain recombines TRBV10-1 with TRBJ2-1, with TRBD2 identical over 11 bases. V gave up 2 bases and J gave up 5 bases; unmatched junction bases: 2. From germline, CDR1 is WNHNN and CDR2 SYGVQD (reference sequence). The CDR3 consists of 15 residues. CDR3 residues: CASSEGTSGNNEQFF. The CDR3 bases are TGCGCCAGCAGTGAGGGGACTAGCGGAAACAATGAGCAGTTCTTC.

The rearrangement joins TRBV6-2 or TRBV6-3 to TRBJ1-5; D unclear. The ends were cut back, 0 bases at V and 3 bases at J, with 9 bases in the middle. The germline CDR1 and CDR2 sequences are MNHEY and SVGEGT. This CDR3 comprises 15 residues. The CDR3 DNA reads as TGTGCCAGCAGTTACTCGTTCGCATCCAATCAGCCCCAGCATTTT. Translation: CASSYSFASNQPQHF.

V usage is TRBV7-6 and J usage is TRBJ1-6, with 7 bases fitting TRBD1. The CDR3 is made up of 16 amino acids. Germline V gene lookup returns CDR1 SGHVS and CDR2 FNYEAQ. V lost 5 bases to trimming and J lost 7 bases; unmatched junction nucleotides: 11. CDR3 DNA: TGTGCCAGCAGCGTCAGACAGCCGGGACAGAATTCACCCCTCCACTTT. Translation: CASSVRQPGQNSPLHF.

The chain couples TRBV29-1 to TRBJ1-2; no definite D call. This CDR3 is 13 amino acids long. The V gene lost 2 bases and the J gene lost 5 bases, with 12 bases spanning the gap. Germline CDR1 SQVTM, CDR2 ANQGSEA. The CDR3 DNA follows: TGCAGCGTTGAACACCCAGAAATATATGGCTACACCTTC. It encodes CSVEHPEIYGYTF.

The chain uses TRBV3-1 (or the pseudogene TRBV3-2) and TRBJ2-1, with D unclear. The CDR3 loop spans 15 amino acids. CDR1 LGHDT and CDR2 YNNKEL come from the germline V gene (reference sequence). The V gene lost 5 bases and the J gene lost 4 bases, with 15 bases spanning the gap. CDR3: CASSEFPGVYNEQFF. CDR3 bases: TGTGCCAGCAGCGAATTTCCTGGGGTGTACAATGAGCAGTTCTTC.

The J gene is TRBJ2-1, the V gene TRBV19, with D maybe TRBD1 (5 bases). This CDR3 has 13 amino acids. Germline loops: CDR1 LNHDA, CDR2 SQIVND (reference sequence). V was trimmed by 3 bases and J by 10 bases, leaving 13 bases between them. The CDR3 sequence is CASSINRHREQFF. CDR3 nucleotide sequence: TGTGCCAGTAGTATCAACAGGCATCGGGAGCAGTTCTTC.

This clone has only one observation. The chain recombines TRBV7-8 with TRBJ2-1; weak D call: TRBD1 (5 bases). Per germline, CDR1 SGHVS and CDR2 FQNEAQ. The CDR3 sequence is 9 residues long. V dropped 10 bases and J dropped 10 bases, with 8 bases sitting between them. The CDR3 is CAIDREQFF. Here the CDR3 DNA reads TGTGCCATCGACAGAGAGCAGTTCTTC.

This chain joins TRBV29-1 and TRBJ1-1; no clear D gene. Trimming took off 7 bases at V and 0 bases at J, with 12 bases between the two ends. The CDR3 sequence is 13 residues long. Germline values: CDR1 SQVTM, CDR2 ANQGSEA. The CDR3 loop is CSAAGFMNTEAFF. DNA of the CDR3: TGCAGCGCCGCCGGTTTCATGAACACTGAAGCTTTCTTT. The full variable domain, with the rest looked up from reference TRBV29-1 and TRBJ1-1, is SAVISQKPSRDICQRGTSLTIQCQVDSQVTMMFWYRQQPGQSLTLIATANQGSEATYESGFVIDKFPISRPNLTFSTLTVSNMSPEDSSIYLCSAAGFMNTEAFFGQGTRLTVV.

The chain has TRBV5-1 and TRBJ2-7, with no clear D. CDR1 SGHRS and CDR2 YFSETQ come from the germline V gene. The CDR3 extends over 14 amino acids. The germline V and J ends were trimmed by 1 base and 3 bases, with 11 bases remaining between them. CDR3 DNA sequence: TGCGCCAGCAGCTTGCTCGGAGCAGACTACGAGCAGTACTTC. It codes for CASSLLGADYEQYF.

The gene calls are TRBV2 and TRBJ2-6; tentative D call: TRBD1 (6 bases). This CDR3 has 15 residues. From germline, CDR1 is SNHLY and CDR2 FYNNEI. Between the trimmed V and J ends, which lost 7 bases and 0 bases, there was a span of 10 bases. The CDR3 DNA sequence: TGTGCCAGCACCGACAGGAACTCTGGGGCCAACGTCCTGACTTTC. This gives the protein CASTDRNSGANVLTF.